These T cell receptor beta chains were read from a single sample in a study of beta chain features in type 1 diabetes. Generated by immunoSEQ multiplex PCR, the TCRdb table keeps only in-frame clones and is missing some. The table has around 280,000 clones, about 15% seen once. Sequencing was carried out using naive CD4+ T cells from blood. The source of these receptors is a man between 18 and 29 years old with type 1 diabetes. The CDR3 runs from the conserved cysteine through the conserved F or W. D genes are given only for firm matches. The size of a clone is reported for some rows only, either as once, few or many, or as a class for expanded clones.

CASSIPGTGGSAGELFF,TGTGCCAGCAGCATCCCCGGGACAGGGGGTTCGGCCGGGGAGCTGTTTTTT,TRBJ2-2,TRBV9,TRBD1,few
CAWDTYVGNTIYF,TGTGCCTGGGACACCTACGTGGGAAACACCATATATTTT,TRBJ1-3,TRBV30,-,-
CASIRGAETGELFF,TGTGCCAGTATTCGGGGGGCGGAAACCGGGGAGCTGTTTTTT,TRBJ2-2,TRBV19,-,-
CASSQTGRTGGNSPLHF,TGCGCCAGCAGCCAGACTGGAAGGACAGGGGGGAATTCACCCCTCCACTTT,TRBJ1-6,TRBV4-1,TRBD1,-
CASSLIAGANTGELFF,TGTGCCAGCAGCTTGATAGCGGGGGCGAACACCGGGGAGCTGTTTTTT,TRBJ2-2,TRBV7-2,TRBD2,-
CARDRSGGSTGELFF,TGTGCCCGGGACCGTTCCGGGGGTAGTACCGGGGAGCTGTTTTTT,TRBJ2-2,TRBV30,-,-
CASGLVLDGRGNEQFF,TGTGCTAGTGGTTTGGTATTAGACGGGAGAGGAAATGAGCAGTTCTTC,TRBJ2-1,TRBV12-5,-,few
CASSQEVPEGTEAFF,TGCGCCAGCAGCCAAGAAGTCCCGGAGGGCACTGAAGCTTTCTTT,TRBJ1-1,TRBV4-3,-,-
CASSLGTDGEQYF,TGCGCCAGCAGCTTGGGTACAGATGGGGAGCAGTACTTC,TRBJ2-7,TRBV5-1,-,-
CAWSSGRGSYEQYF,TGTGCCTGGAGTAGCGGCAGGGGCTCCTACGAGCAGTACTTC,TRBJ2-7,TRBV30,-,few
CASSFRLAGGANEQFF,TGTGCCAGCAGCTTCCGACTAGCGGGAGGGGCGAATGAGCAGTTCTTC,TRBJ2-1,TRBV7-9,TRBD2,-
CASGQGRSTEAFF,TGTGCCAGTGGACAGGGAAGGTCCACTGAAGCTTTCTTT,TRBJ1-1,TRBV19,TRBD1,-
CAWSEGASGGREQFF,TGTGCCTGGAGTGAAGGAGCTAGCGGGGGGCGTGAGCAGTTCTTC,TRBJ2-1,TRBV30,TRBD2,-
CAISESGRVSETQYF,TGTGCCATCAGTGAGTCAGGCAGGGTATCGGAGACCCAGTACTTC,TRBJ2-5,TRBV10-3,-,-
CASSSEKLALNTEAFF,TGCGCCAGCAGCTCCGAGAAACTCGCTCTGAACACTGAAGCTTTCTTT,TRBJ1-1,TRBV5-1,-,few
CASNQGRVDTQYF,TGTGCCAGCAACCAGGGGAGGGTGGATACGCAGTATTTT,TRBJ2-3,TRBV7-2,-,few
CASSEDYGYTF,TGTGCCAGCAGCGAGGACTATGGCTACACCTTC,TRBJ1-2,TRBV5-6,-,-
CASSLGRERGELFF,TGTGCCAGCAGCTTAGGACGAGAGAGGGGGGAGCTGTTTTTT,TRBJ2-2,TRBV7-2,-,-
CASRRPGIRTGNSPLHF,TGTGCCAGCAGACGGCCCGGGATACGGACAGGGAATTCACCCCTCCACTTT,TRBJ1-6,TRBV28,TRBD1,-
CSARQYYGYTF,TGCAGTGCTAGACAATACTATGGCTACACCTTC,TRBJ1-2,TRBV20-1,-,-
CASSFTKDTQYF,TGCGCCAGCAGCTTCACAAAAGATACGCAGTATTTT,TRBJ2-3,TRBV5-1,-,few
CASRSVGQGYEQYF,TGTGCCAGCAGATCGGTAGGACAGGGTTACGAGCAGTACTTC,TRBJ2-7,TRBV28,TRBD1,few
CASSSDRALGVLFF,TGTGCCAGCAGCTCGGACAGGGCCTTAGGGGTACTGTTTTTT,TRBJ1-4,TRBV7-2,TRBD1,few
CASSLNGPGSPDTQYF,TGCGCCAGCAGCTTGAACGGCCCGGGGAGTCCAGATACGCAGTATTTT,TRBJ2-3,TRBV5-1,-,few
CAWSPRGDRLNIQYF,TGTGCCTGGAGTCCACGGGGGGACAGGTTAAACATTCAGTACTTC,TRBJ2-4,TRBV30,-,few
CATQFDTIQYF,TGTGCCACCCAGTTCGACACTATTCAGTACTTC,TRBJ2-4,TRBV7-9,-,-
CASSTYGQETQYF,TGTGCCAGTAGTACCTACGGCCAAGAGACCCAGTACTTC,TRBJ2-5,TRBV19,-,-
CATYYPPGIGHF,TGTGCCACCTACTATCCTCCGGGAATAGGTCACTTC,TRBJ2-5,TRBV6-5,-,few
CASSFSGTGYNEQFF,TGTGCCAGCAGCTTCTCCGGGACAGGATACAATGAGCAGTTCTTC,TRBJ2-1,TRBV7-9,TRBD1,-
CASSEGLAGGEDTQYF,TGTGCCAGCAGCGAGGGACTAGCGGGAGGGGAAGATACGCAGTATTTT,TRBJ2-3,TRBV9,TRBD2,few
CASSQEVLAGGKGPQYF,TGTGCCAGCAGCCAAGAGGTGTTAGCGGGAGGGAAAGGTCCGCAGTATTTT,TRBJ2-3,TRBV4-2,TRBD2,-
CASSVGQINQPQHF,TGTGCCAGCAGCGTTGGACAGATAAATCAGCCCCAGCATTTT,TRBJ1-5,TRBV9,-,few
CASSYQSGRPYEQYF,TGTGCCAGCAGTTACCAGAGCGGGAGACCCTACGAGCAGTACTTC,TRBJ2-7,TRBV6-5,TRBD2,-
CASKLRQGVETQYF,TGTGCCAGCAAACTCCGTCAGGGGGTAGAGACCCAGTACTTC,TRBJ2-5,TRBV5-4,TRBD1,once
CASSVDQHIGEQYF,TGCGCCAGCAGCGTGGACCAACACATTGGCGAGCAGTACTTC,TRBJ2-7,TRBV5-1,-,-
CASSPDWKDTQYF,TGTGCCAGCAGCCCCGACTGGAAAGATACGCAGTATTTT,TRBJ2-3,TRBV7-2,-,-
CASRGGTSLTYEQYF,TGTGCCAGCAGGGGAGGGACTAGCTTAACCTACGAGCAGTACTTC,TRBJ2-7,TRBV25-1,TRBD2,-
CASSQSGVVAGELFF,TGCGCCAGCAGCCAATCGGGGGTTGTGGCCGGGGAGCTGTTTTTT,TRBJ2-2,TRBV4-1,-,-
CASSPLTGSRRGEQYF,TGTGCCAGCAGTCCCTTGACAGGGAGCCGACGGGGCGAGCAGTACTTC,TRBJ2-7,TRBV28,TRBD1,-
CASSVRTGDYGYTF,TGTGCCAGCAGCGTAAGGACAGGAGACTATGGCTACACCTTC,TRBJ1-2,TRBV9,TRBD1,few
CASSKLKETQYF,TGTGCCAGCAGCAAACTAAAGGAGACCCAGTACTTC,TRBJ2-5,TRBV14,-,-
CASGLSTDTQYF,TGTGCCAGCGGCCTCAGCACAGATACGCAGTATTTT,TRBJ2-3,TRBV5-4,-,few
CAISEGGAKNIQYF,TGTGCCATCAGTGAAGGAGGGGCGAAAAACATTCAGTACTTC,TRBJ2-4,TRBV10-3,-,-
CASSLAGETQYF,TGTGCCAGCAGCTTGGCGGGAGAGACCCAGTACTTC,TRBJ2-5,TRBV5-4,-,-
CASSPGVRDNEQYF,TGTGCCAGCAGCCCAGGGGTCAGGGACAACGAGCAGTACTTC,TRBJ2-7,TRBV7-2,-,-
CASSQGTYSGRAGTDTQYF,TGTGCCAGCAGCCAAGGGACTTATAGCGGGAGGGCCGGGACAGATACGCAGTATTTT,TRBJ2-3,TRBV4-2,TRBD2,few
CASSWDWGNEQFF,TGTGCCAGCAGCTGGGACTGGGGCAATGAGCAGTTCTTC,TRBJ2-1,TRBV5-4,-,few
CASNKDSTYEQYF,TGTGCCAGCAACAAAGACAGCACCTACGAGCAGTACTTC,TRBJ2-7,TRBV7-9,-,-
CASSIWTAPNTEAFF,TGTGCCAGTAGTATATGGACAGCCCCGAACACTGAAGCTTTCTTT,TRBJ1-1,TRBV19,-,-
CASSVDVSTYEQYF,TGTGCCAGCAGCGTAGACGTTAGTACGTACGAGCAGTACTTC,TRBJ2-7,TRBV9,-,-
CATSRTVRAEAFF,TGTGCCACCAGCAGGACAGTAAGGGCTGAAGCTTTCTTT,TRBJ1-1,TRBV15,-,-
CASSLGQGNTGELFF,TGTGCCAGCAGCCTAGGACAGGGGAACACCGGGGAGCTGTTTTTT,TRBJ2-2,TRBV7-2,TRBD1,-
CASSRTGTGGVIGYTF,TGCGCCAGCAGCCGAACCGGGACAGGGGGCGTAATCGGCTACACCTTC,TRBJ1-2,TRBV4-3,TRBD1,few
CATSRNRQGATEAFF,TGTGCCACCAGCAGAAATAGACAGGGGGCCACTGAAGCTTTCTTT,TRBJ1-1,TRBV15,TRBD1,-
CASGRDRNTEAFF,TGTGCCAGCGGAAGGGACAGAAACACTGAAGCTTTCTTT,TRBJ1-1,TRBV9,TRBD1,few
CASSRTSGNTDTQYF,TGTGCCAGCAGTCGGACTAGCGGTAACACAGATACGCAGTATTTT,TRBJ2-3,TRBV6-5,TRBD2,few